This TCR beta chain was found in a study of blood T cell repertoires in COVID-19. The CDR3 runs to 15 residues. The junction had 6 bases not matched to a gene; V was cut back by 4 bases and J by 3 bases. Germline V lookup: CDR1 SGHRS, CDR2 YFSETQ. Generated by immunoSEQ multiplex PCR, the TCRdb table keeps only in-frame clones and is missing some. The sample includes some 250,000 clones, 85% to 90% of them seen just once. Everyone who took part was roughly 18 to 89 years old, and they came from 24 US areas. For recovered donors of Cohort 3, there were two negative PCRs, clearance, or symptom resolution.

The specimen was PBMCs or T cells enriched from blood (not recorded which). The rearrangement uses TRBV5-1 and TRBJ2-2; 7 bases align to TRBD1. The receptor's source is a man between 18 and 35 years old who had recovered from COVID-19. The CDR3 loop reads CASSPGTAYTGELFF. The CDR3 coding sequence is TGCGCCAGCAGCCCAGGGACAGCCTACACCGGGGAGCTGTTTTTT.